The 28 T cell receptor beta chains given below trace back to one sample, sequenced in a study of blood T cell repertoires in COVID-19. Data came from immunoSEQ multiplex PCR; TCRdb stores just in-frame clones and leaves some out. The sample carries about 300,000 clones, around nine tenths recorded once. The sequencing sample was made of PBMCs or T cells enriched from blood (not recorded which). Receptor source: a woman in her thirties who had recovered from COVID-19.

V gene TRBV28 combines with J gene TRBJ2-3; D is perhaps TRBD1 (6 bases). V dropped 7 bases and J dropped 3 bases, with 17 bases sitting between them. The CDR3 covers 15 residues. The germline gives CDR1 MDHEN, CDR2 SYDVKM. CDR3: CASTLGGVRTDTQYF. The CDR3 DNA reads as TGTGCCAGCACCCTAGGGGGAGTTCGAACAGATACGCAGTATTTT.

The V call is TRBV30, the J call TRBJ2-1; D is unresolved. Germline V lookup: CDR1 GTSNPN, CDR2 SVGIG (reference sequence). Trimming took 4 bases from V and 7 from J, leaving 11 bases between them. This CDR3 contains 12 residues. The CDR3: CAWTDTRNEQFF. The CDR3 DNA reads as TGTGCCTGGACCGACACCCGGAATGAGCAGTTCTTC.

V usage is TRBV7-2 and J usage is TRBJ1-5; 7 positions agree with TRBD1. The CDR3 consists of 14 residues. V shed 4 bases and J 2 bases; nucleotides not matched to a gene: 2. Germline CDR1 and CDR2: SGHTA and FQGNSA. CDR3 loop: CASSSQGGNQPQHF. In DNA, the CDR3 is TGTGCCAGCAGCTCGCAGGGGGGCAATCAGCCCCAGCATTTT.

The chain combines TRBV7-2 with TRBJ2-3, with TRBD1 identical over 9 bases. Germline V CDR1 and CDR2: SGHTA, FQGNSA. Germline trimming cut 3 bases from V and 6 bases from J; bases unmatched to any gene: 1. The CDR3 totals 13 residues. The CDR3 DNA reads TGTGCCAGCAGCTTGACAGGGGGGGATACGCAGTATTTT. Protein sequence: CASSLTGGDTQYF.

The chain recombines TRBV6-2 or TRBV6-3 with TRBJ1-6, with 10 bases identical to TRBD1. The V and J ends lost 2 bases and 9 bases, in that order; junction bases with no gene match: 7. Germline-derived CDR1 and CDR2 are MNHEY and SVGEGT. This CDR3 spans 16 amino acids. This CDR3 reads CASSYGTGERRSPLHF. Written as DNA, the CDR3 is TGTGCCAGCAGTTACGGGACAGGGGAACGGCGTTCACCCCTCCACTTT.

The chain recombines TRBV27 with TRBJ2-1; 10 bases align to TRBD2. Trimming at V came to 7 bases and at J to 3 bases, leaving 6 bases not matched to a gene. The CDR3 sequence is 15 residues long. Germline CDR1 MNHEY, CDR2 SMNVEV (reference sequence). CDR3: CASTRGTSVYNEQFF. The CDR3 DNA follows: TGTGCCAGCACCCGGGGGACTAGCGTCTACAATGAGCAGTTCTTC.

The chain joins TRBV11-2 to TRBJ2-1; TRBD2 might be the D (5 bases). V gave up 2 bases and J gave up 5 bases, with 10 bases separating them. There are 14 residues in the CDR3. Germline V gene lookup returns CDR1 SGHAT and CDR2 FQNNGV. Here the CDR3 reads CASSLSRADNEQFF. For the CDR3, the DNA is TGTGCCAGCAGCTTAAGTCGAGCGGACAATGAGCAGTTCTTC.

The V gene is TRBV7-9, the J gene TRBJ1-1; possibly TRBD1 for D (6 bases). This CDR3 spans 17 amino acids. The germline V gene encodes CDR1 SEHNR and CDR2 FQNEAQ (reference sequence). V lost 0 bases, J lost 4 bases, and 18 bases lay in between. This CDR3 is CASSLAVWDTRTTEAFF. The CDR3 DNA sequence: TGTGCCAGCAGCTTAGCGGTCTGGGACACACGCACCACTGAAGCTTTCTTT. The full variable domain, completed using reference TRBV7-9 and TRBJ1-1, is DTGVSQNPRHKITKRGQNVTFRCDPISEHNRLYWYRQTLGQGPEFLTYFQNEAQLEKSRLLSDRFSAERPKGSFSTLEIQRTEQGDSAMYLCASSLAVWDTRTTEAFFGQGTRLTVV.

V is TRBV19 and J is TRBJ1-2; TRBD1 matches 7 bases. The ends lost 3 bases at V and 7 bases at J; junction bases unmatched: 8. Germline CDR1 reads LNHDA; CDR2 reads SQIVND (reference sequence). This CDR3 spans 14 amino acids. CDR3 loop: CASSMTGTAGGYTF. CDR3 DNA: TGTGCCAGTAGTATGACAGGGACCGCCGGTGGCTACACCTTC.

V usage is TRBV7-2 and J usage is TRBJ2-1; 11 positions agree with TRBD2. With 0 bases clipped from V and 7 bases from J, the junction kept 5 bases outside the gene matches. The CDR3 runs 16 residues. Germline V lookup: CDR1 SGHTA, CDR2 FQGNSA. This CDR3 is CASSLAIRTSGNEQFF. The DNA for the CDR3 is TGTGCCAGCAGCTTAGCTATTAGGACTAGCGGGAATGAGCAGTTCTTC.

In its sample, this clone was seen once. The sample holds other DNA sequences that translate to the same CDR3. This chain links TRBV12-3 or TRBV12-4 with TRBJ1-1, with D maybe TRBD1 (5 bases). This CDR3 has 13 amino acids. Deletions cut 3 bases from V and 2 bases from J, with 7 bases between. In DNA form, the CDR3 reads TGTGCCAGCAGTTTGGGGGGTAACACTGAAGCTTTCTTT. This translates into CASSLGGNTEAFF.

In this sample, this clone turned up once. V gene TRBV27 combines with J gene TRBJ2-3; D is unclear. Deletions cut 6 bases from V and 2 bases from J, with 18 bases between. Germline loops: CDR1 MNHEY, CDR2 SMNVEV (reference sequence). This CDR3 region has 16 residues. CDR3 sequence reads: CASSRLLAGSTDTQYF. CDR3 nucleotide sequence: TGTGCCAGCAGCCGCCTGCTTGCAGGCTCCACAGATACGCAGTATTTT.

This clone was picked up a small number of times. The V and J genes are TRBV7-6 and TRBJ2-5; 8 positions match TRBD2. The CDR3 totals 17 residues. Germline lookup yields CDR1 SGHVS and CDR2 FNYEAQ. The trim removed 3 bases at V and 3 bases at J, leaving 12 bases unmatched. The CDR3 sequence: CASSLSGGGRPEETQYF. The CDR3 bases are TGTGCCAGCAGCTTGTCGGGTGGCGGGAGGCCTGAAGAGACCCAGTACTTC.

The V and J genes are TRBV28 and TRBJ2-7; D is possibly TRBD1 (6 bases). V gave up 2 bases and J gave up 3 bases, with 14 bases separating them. Germline CDR1 and CDR2: MDHEN and SYDVKM. The CDR3 loop spans 15 amino acids. The CDR3 coding sequence is TGTGCCAGCAGTTTAAGACAGGTGATCCGCTACGAGCAGTACTTC. This translates into CASSLRQVIRYEQYF.

The rearrangement links TRBV19 to TRBJ1-1, with a possible D match to TRBD1 (5 bases). The CDR3 extends over 11 amino acids. V was trimmed by 7 bases and J by 7 bases, leaving 10 bases between them. Per the germline V gene, CDR1 is LNHDA and CDR2 is SQIVND (reference sequence). CDR3 coding DNA: TGTGCCAGTAAAGGGGTGGGTGAAGCTTTCTTT. Translated, it gives CASKGVGEAFF.

The chain carries TRBV7-9 and TRBJ2-1; TRBD2 aligns across 12 bases. V shed 3 bases, J shed 7 bases, and the junction held 16 bases outside the gene matches. The germline CDR1 and CDR2 sequences are SEHNR and FQNEAQ (reference sequence). CDR3 size: 19 residues. This CDR3 is CASSFPTSGRSPYGNEQFF. Here the CDR3 DNA reads TGTGCCAGCAGCTTCCCGACTAGCGGGAGAAGCCCCTACGGGAATGAGCAGTTCTTC. The complete variable domain, with remaining parts taken from reference TRBV7-9 and TRBJ2-1, reads DTGVSQNPRHKITKRGQNVTFRCDPISEHNRLYWYRQTLGQGPEFLTYFQNEAQLEKSRLLSDRFSAERPKGSFSTLEIQRTEQGDSAMYLCASSFPTSGRSPYGNEQFFGPGTRLTVL.

The chain couples TRBV10-2 to TRBJ1-3; D is unclear. V was shortened by 8 bases and J by 0 bases, with 11 bases between the two germline ends. The CDR3 is 14 amino acids. The germline CDR1 and CDR2 sequences are WSHSY and SAAADI. DNA of the CDR3: TGCGCCAGCGCCCCCGGAGTCTCTGGAAACACCATATATTTT. Translation: CASAPGVSGNTIYF.

The chain joins TRBV7-9 to TRBJ2-1, with TRBD1 matching 8 bases. Unmatched junction bases numbered 3, after V lost 4 bases and J lost 1 base. Germline CDR1 and CDR2: SEHNR and FQNEAQ (reference sequence). The CDR3 has 15 residues. The CDR3 is CASSSGTGSYNEQFF. CDR3 DNA: TGTGCCAGCAGCTCCGGGACAGGTTCCTACAATGAGCAGTTCTTC.

This clone has only one observation. The rearrangement joins TRBV5-1 to TRBJ2-5; possible D gene TRBD2, 6 bases. The germline gives CDR1 SGHRS, CDR2 YFSETQ. Trimming pared 7 bases from V and 2 bases from J, leaving 12 bases between. The CDR3 contains 13 residues. CDR3 sequence: CASQEGRQETQYF. CDR3 nucleotide sequence: TGCGCCAGCCAGGAGGGACGGCAAGAGACCCAGTACTTC.

The chain is built from TRBV21-1 and TRBJ1-6; TRBD1, as called in the table, went unchecked against the DNA. TRBV21-1 is deemed a pseudogene. The CDR3 is 14 residues long. Here the CDR3 reads CARGDSSYNSPLHF. The CDR3 DNA sequence: TGTGCCAGGGGGGACAGCTCCTATAATTCACCCCTCCACTTT.

The rearrangement joins TRBV6-5 to TRBJ1-1; 10 positions match TRBD1. The ends lost 7 bases at V and 5 bases at J; junction bases unmatched: 4. CDR1 is MNHEY, CDR2 SVGAGI, per germline. The CDR3 has 13 residues. Here the CDR3 DNA reads TGTGCCAGCATGGGACAGGGGTTAACTGAAGCTTTCTTT. This sequence encodes CASMGQGLTEAFF.

The V and J genes are TRBV5-1 and TRBJ1-1; no clear D gene. Germline-derived CDR1 and CDR2 are SGHRS and YFSETQ. V shed 3 bases and J shed 2 bases, with 5 bases lying between them. This CDR3 has 12 amino acids. This CDR3 reads CASSYSNTEAFF. CDR3 nucleotide sequence: TGCGCCAGCAGCTACAGTAACACTGAAGCTTTCTTT.

The J gene is TRBJ2-1, the V gene TRBV7-6, with D perhaps matching TRBD2 (6 bases). Germline-derived CDR1 and CDR2 are SGHVS and FNYEAQ. V gave up 3 bases and J gave up 7 bases, with 13 bases separating them. The CDR3 is 14 amino acids. The DNA of the CDR3 is TGTGCCAGCAGCTTGCGAGTTGCGGGGAATGAGCAGTTCTTC. Its protein is CASSLRVAGNEQFF.

The V and J genes are TRBV6-5 and TRBJ1-6; D uncertain. In germline, CDR1 is MNHEY, CDR2 SVGAGI. The CDR3 sequence is 14 residues long. Trimming took off 2 bases at V and 7 bases at J, with 9 bases between the two ends. DNA for the CDR3: TGTGCCAGCAGTTACGGACTGTTGAATTCACCCCTCCACTTT. It translates to CASSYGLLNSPLHF.

This chain joins TRBV3-1 (or the pseudogene TRBV3-2) and TRBJ2-7; 7 positions agree with TRBD2. With V trimmed by 1 base and J by 3 bases, 6 bases remained unmatched. This CDR3 has 15 amino acids. CDR1 and CDR2 from the germline V gene are LGHDT and YNNKEL (reference sequence). Here the CDR3 reads CASSQVGGSRYEQYF. The DNA for the CDR3 is TGTGCCAGCAGCCAAGTCGGCGGGAGCCGCTACGAGCAGTACTTC.

J is TRBJ1-4 and V is TRBV19; 8 nucleotides align to TRBD1. The germline gives CDR1 LNHDA, CDR2 SQIVND (reference sequence). The CDR3 runs 16 residues. Trimming at V came to 3 bases and at J to 5 bases, leaving 8 bases not matched to a gene. CDR3 sequence reads: CASSIVAGGANEKLFF. For the CDR3, the DNA is TGTGCCAGTAGTATCGTGGCAGGGGGCGCGAATGAAAAACTGTTTTTT.

A word on this clone: An end of the junction does not agree with germline; a read error may underlie this. V and J are TRBV3-1 (or the pseudogene TRBV3-2) and TRBJ2-7; D perhaps matches TRBD1 (6 bases). Germline-derived CDR1 and CDR2 are LGHDT and YNNKEL (reference sequence). The CDR3 spans 14 residues. CDR3 coding DNA: TGTGCCAGCAGCCGACTGGACAGTTCCTTCGAGCAGTACTTC. As protein: CASSRLDSSFEQYF.

The chain has TRBV3-1 (or the pseudogene TRBV3-2) and TRBJ2-6; 7 bases match TRBD1. With V trimmed by 1 base and J by 3 bases, 0 bases remained unmatched. The V gene's germline CDR1 is LGHDT and CDR2 YNNKEL (reference sequence). This CDR3 contains 15 residues. The CDR3 loop is CASSQGQGGANVLTF. The CDR3 bases are TGTGCCAGCAGCCAAGGACAGGGTGGGGCCAACGTCCTGACTTTC.